A selection of T cell receptor beta chains follows, all from one sample in a study of blood T cell repertoires in COVID-19. The table came from immunoSEQ multiplex PCR; TCRdb's copy has only in-frame clones and leaves some out. This table has about 99,000 clones, around four fifths appearing once. Sequencing was done on a sample of peripheral blood. The receptors stem from a man in his 60s with acute or convalescent COVID-19. Both conserved end residues are part of each CDR3. D genes are given only for firm matches. A row's size may be missing; if present it is once, few, many or a size class.

v_gene: TRBV19
abundance: -
j_gene: TRBJ1-4
d_gene: -
CDR3aa: CASSRQAQVDEKLFF
CDR3nt: TGTGCCAGCTCAAGGCAGGCTCAGGTGGATGAAAAACTGTTTTTT

v_gene: TRBV7-2
abundance: -
j_gene: TRBJ1-3
d_gene: -
CDR3aa: CASSLGSGGASGNTIYF
CDR3nt: TGTGCCAGCAGCTTAGGGTCGGGGGGCGCGAGTGGAAACACCATATATTTT

v_gene: TRBV12-3/TRBV12-4
abundance: few
j_gene: TRBJ2-3
d_gene: TRBD1
CDR3aa: CASSLARGDTQYF
CDR3nt: TGTGCCAGCAGTTTAGCCAGGGGGGATACGCAGTATTTT

v_gene: TRBV5-1
abundance: -
j_gene: TRBJ1-2
d_gene: TRBD1
CDR3aa: CASTQGGQSYTF
CDR3nt: TGCGCCAGCACCCAGGGGGGCCAGAGCTACACCTTC

v_gene: TRBV7-8
abundance: -
j_gene: TRBJ1-1
d_gene: TRBD1
CDR3aa: CASSPRTGTNTEAFF
CDR3nt: TGTGCCAGCAGCCCGAGGACAGGGACTAACACTGAAGCTTTCTTT

v_gene: TRBV5-4
abundance: -
j_gene: TRBJ2-3
d_gene: TRBD2
CDR3aa: CASSLNLAGEDTQYF
CDR3nt: TGTGCCAGCAGCTTGAACCTAGCGGGAGAAGATACGCAGTATTTT

v_gene: TRBV5-1
abundance: -
j_gene: TRBJ1-4
d_gene: -
CDR3aa: CVSSLGTGLRISTNEKLFF
CDR3nt: TGCGTCAGCAGCCTGGGAACGGGTTTAAGGATATCAACTAATGAAAAACTGTTTTTT

v_gene: TRBV5-4
abundance: -
j_gene: TRBJ1-5
d_gene: TRBD1
CDR3aa: CASSDTGGQPQHF
CDR3nt: TGTGCCAGCAGCGACACAGGGGGTCAGCCCCAGCATTTT

v_gene: TRBV29-1
abundance: -
j_gene: TRBJ1-5
d_gene: TRBD1
CDR3aa: CSVDRGTSNQPQHF
CDR3nt: TGCAGCGTCGACAGGGGTACGAGCAATCAGCCCCAGCATTTT

v_gene: TRBV24-1
abundance: -
j_gene: TRBJ2-2
d_gene: -
CDR3aa: CATDARVRNTGELFF
CDR3nt: TGTGCCACTGACGCGCGGGTAAGGAACACCGGGGAGCTGTTTTTT

v_gene: TRBV7-2
abundance: -
j_gene: TRBJ1-2
d_gene: -
CDR3aa: CASSLVSENYGYTF
CDR3nt: TGTGCCAGCAGCTTAGTCAGTGAAAACTATGGCTACACCTTC

v_gene: TRBV7-2
abundance: -
j_gene: TRBJ1-3
d_gene: TRBD1
CDR3aa: CASSRQGASGNTIYF
CDR3nt: TGTGCCAGCAGCAGACAGGGAGCCTCTGGAAACACCATATATTTT

v_gene: TRBV10-2
abundance: -
j_gene: TRBJ2-5
d_gene: -
CDR3aa: CASNDLQETQYF
CDR3nt: TGCGCCAGCAATGACTTGCAAGAGACCCAGTACTTC

v_gene: TRBV5-1
abundance: -
j_gene: TRBJ2-3
d_gene: TRBD2
CDR3aa: CASSPLAGGVTDTQYF
CDR3nt: TGCGCCAGCAGCCCACTAGCGGGAGGAGTAACAGATACGCAGTATTTT

v_gene: TRBV6-5
abundance: -
j_gene: TRBJ1-2
d_gene: TRBD1
CDR3aa: CASTQGQGVNGYTF
CDR3nt: TGTGCCAGCACCCAGGGACAGGGGGTAAATGGCTACACCTTC

v_gene: TRBV4-1
abundance: few
j_gene: TRBJ1-4
d_gene: -
CDR3aa: CASSSWGANEKLFF
CDR3nt: TGCGCCAGCAGCAGTTGGGGGGCTAATGAAAAACTGTTTTTT

v_gene: TRBV15
abundance: -
j_gene: TRBJ2-1
d_gene: TRBD1
CDR3aa: CATSRVQGPYNEQFF
CDR3nt: TGTGCCACCAGCAGAGTACAGGGGCCCTACAATGAGCAGTTCTTC

v_gene: TRBV27
abundance: -
j_gene: TRBJ2-1
d_gene: TRBD2
CDR3aa: CASSLAGGRYNEQFF
CDR3nt: TGTGCCAGCAGTTTAGCGGGAGGAAGGTACAATGAGCAGTTCTTC

v_gene: TRBV7-2
abundance: -
j_gene: TRBJ1-2
d_gene: TRBD1
CDR3aa: CASSLPGTGGSYNGYTF
CDR3nt: TGTGCCAGCAGCCTGCCCGGGACAGGGGGCAGTTACAATGGCTACACCTTC

v_gene: TRBV10-2
abundance: -
j_gene: TRBJ2-7
d_gene: -
CDR3aa: CASSRVRGTDEQYF
CDR3nt: TGCGCCAGCTCAAGGGTGAGAGGGACTGACGAGCAGTACTTC

v_gene: TRBV4-1
abundance: -
j_gene: TRBJ2-1
d_gene: TRBD2
CDR3aa: CASSPGRGEHIDEQFF
CDR3nt: TGCGCCAGCAGCCCGGGGCGGGGGGAGCATATCGATGAGCAGTTCTTC

v_gene: TRBV4-3
abundance: -
j_gene: TRBJ1-3
d_gene: -
CDR3aa: CASSQDRAGNTIYF
CDR3nt: TGCGCCAGCAGCCAAGACAGGGCTGGAAACACCATATATTTT

v_gene: TRBV3-1/TRBV3-2
abundance: -
j_gene: TRBJ1-6
d_gene: -
CDR3aa: CASSGGAGSPLHF
CDR3nt: TGTGCCAGCAGCGGGGGGGCGGGCTCACCCCTCCACTTT

v_gene: TRBV5-1
abundance: -
j_gene: TRBJ2-4
d_gene: -
CDR3aa: CASSLEPTKNIQYF
CDR3nt: TGCGCCAGCAGCCTGGAGCCTACCAAAAACATTCAGTACTTC

v_gene: TRBV19
abundance: -
j_gene: TRBJ1-2
d_gene: TRBD1
CDR3aa: CASSIVSDRARYGYTF
CDR3nt: TGTGCCAGTAGTATAGTGTCCGACAGGGCTCGCTATGGCTACACCTTC

v_gene: TRBV19
abundance: -
j_gene: TRBJ2-1
d_gene: -
CDR3aa: CASSIAGSNEQFF
CDR3nt: TGTGCCAGTAGTATAGCAGGGTCCAATGAGCAGTTCTTC

v_gene: TRBV12-3/TRBV12-4
abundance: -
j_gene: TRBJ1-5
d_gene: -
CDR3aa: CASSPRGNQPQHF
CDR3nt: TGTGCCAGCAGTCCCCGAGGCAATCAGCCCCAGCATTTT